The following is a T cell receptor beta chain sequence with its context. As yet, its antigen is unknown. The data were produced by immunoSEQ multiplex PCR, yet TCRdb's version contains in-frame clones alone and is incomplete. The repertoire holds more than 65,000 clones, approximately 90% seen once, with more than 0.85% in the top ten. This entry is derived from a study of OX40 agonist ivuxolimab in advanced cancers. Study context: Patients' therapy was ivuxolimab, an antibody that acts as an agonist of OX40 (CD134). The diagnoses of dose-escalation patients were hepatocellular carcinoma, melanoma, renal cell or head and neck cancer. Study-wide results and caveats: Undetermined was the antigen specificity of the expanded peripheral T cells.

Blood sampling was done at baseline, cycle 4 day 1, and cycle 7 day 1. This specimen consisted of CD4+ or CD8+ T cells sorted from blood, obtained in a trial of the OX40 agonist ivuxolimab. The TCR comes from an adult with an advanced solid tumor such as melanoma, head and neck, liver or kidney cancer.

This CDR3 is CASSSGPDSPLHF. In nucleotides, the CDR3 is TGTGCCAGCAGCTCCGGACCAGATTCACCCCTCCACTTT. The genes are TRBV11-3 and TRBJ1-6; D not certain. V was clipped by 4 bases and J by 8 bases, with 9 bases between them. Germline CDR1 is SGHNT and CDR2 is YENEEA. CDR3 length equals 13 residues.